This note documents a single T cell receptor (beta chain) sequence. Its antigen remains unidentified. The data were taken from a study of OX40 agonist ivuxolimab in advanced cancers. Study in general: Patients were dosed with the agonistic anti-OX40 (CD134) antibody ivuxolimab.

Only in-frame clones appear in the TCRdb table, and some are missing; sequencing was by immunoSEQ multiplex PCR. The data show more than 75,000 clones, roughly four fifths seen once. Patients were excluded for autoimmune disease history or systemic immunosuppression. The study sampled blood at baseline, cycle 4 day 1, and cycle 7 day 1. Study outcomes and limitations: Patients who responded partially at 0.1-3.0 mg/kg showed clonal expansion ranking among the lowest.

V lost 5 bases to trimming and J lost 5 bases; unmatched junction nucleotides: 7. The CDR3 contains 16 residues. Germline V gives CDR1 SGHVS, CDR2 FNYEAQ. This sequence was found in an adult with an advanced solid tumor such as melanoma, head and neck, liver or kidney cancer. J is TRBJ2-2 and V is TRBV7-6, with 11 bases identical to TRBD1. The specimen was CD4+ or CD8+ T cells sorted from blood, collected in a trial of the OX40 agonist ivuxolimab. This chain's CDR3 is CASSAGQGAGTGELFF. Written as DNA, the CDR3 is TGTGCCAGCAGCGCCGGACAGGGGGCGGGAACCGGGGAGCTGTTTTTT.